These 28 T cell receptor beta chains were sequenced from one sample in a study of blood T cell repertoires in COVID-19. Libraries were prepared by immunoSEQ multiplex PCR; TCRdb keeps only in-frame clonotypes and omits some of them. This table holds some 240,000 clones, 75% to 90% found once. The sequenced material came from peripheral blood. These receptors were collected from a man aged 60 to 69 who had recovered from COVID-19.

The CDR3 sequence: CASSLGGQGAVNYGYTF. The CDR3 DNA reads as TGTGCCAGCAGCTTGGGCGGACAGGGGGCGGTGAACTATGGCTACACCTTC. This sequence joins TRBV5-6 and TRBJ1-2, with 11 nucleotides matching TRBD1. The germline V gene has CDR1 SGHDT and CDR2 YYEEEE. The V segment lost 0 bases and the J segment 2 bases; nucleotides outside the gene matches: 6. This CDR3 is built from 17 residues. The variable domain in full, completed from reference TRBV5-6 and TRBJ1-2, reads DAGVTQSPTHLIKTRGQQVTLRCSPKSGHDTVSWYQQALGQGPQFIFQYYEEEERQRGNFPDRFSGHQFPNYSSELNVNALLLGDSALYLCASSLGGQGAVNYGYTFGSGTRLTVV.

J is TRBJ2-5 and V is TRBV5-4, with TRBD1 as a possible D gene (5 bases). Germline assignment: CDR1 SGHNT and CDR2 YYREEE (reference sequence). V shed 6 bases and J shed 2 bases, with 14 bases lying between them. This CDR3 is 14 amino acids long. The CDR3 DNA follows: TGTGCCAGCAAATTGCTAGGGGTACAAGAGACCCAGTACTTC. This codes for CASKLLGVQETQYF.

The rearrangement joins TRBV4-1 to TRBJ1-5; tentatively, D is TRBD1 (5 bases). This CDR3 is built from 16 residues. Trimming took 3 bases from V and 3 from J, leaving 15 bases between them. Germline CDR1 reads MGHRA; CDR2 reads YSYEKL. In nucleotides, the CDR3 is TGCGCCAGCAGCCATAGTGCCCGGGACTACAATCAGCCCCAGCATTTT. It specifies CASSHSARDYNQPQHF.

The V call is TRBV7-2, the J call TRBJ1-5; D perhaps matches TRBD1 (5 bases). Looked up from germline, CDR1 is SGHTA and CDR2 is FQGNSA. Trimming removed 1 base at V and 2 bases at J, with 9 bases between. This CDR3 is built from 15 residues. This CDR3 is CASSLGRDGNQPQHF. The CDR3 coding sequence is TGTGCCAGCAGCTTAGGCAGGGATGGCAATCAGCCCCAGCATTTT.

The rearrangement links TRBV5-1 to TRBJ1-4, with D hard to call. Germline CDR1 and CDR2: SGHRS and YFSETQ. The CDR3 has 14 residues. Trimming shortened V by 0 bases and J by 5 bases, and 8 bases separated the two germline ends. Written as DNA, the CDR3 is TGCGCCAGCAGCTTGGAGGCGGGGAATGAAAAACTGTTTTTT. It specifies CASSLEAGNEKLFF.

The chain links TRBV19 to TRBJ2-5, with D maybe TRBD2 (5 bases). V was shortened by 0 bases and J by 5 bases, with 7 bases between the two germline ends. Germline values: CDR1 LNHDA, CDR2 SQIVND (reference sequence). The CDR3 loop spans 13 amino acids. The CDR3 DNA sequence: TGTGCCAGTAGTATAGAATCGGGGGAGACCCAGTACTTC. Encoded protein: CASSIESGETQYF.

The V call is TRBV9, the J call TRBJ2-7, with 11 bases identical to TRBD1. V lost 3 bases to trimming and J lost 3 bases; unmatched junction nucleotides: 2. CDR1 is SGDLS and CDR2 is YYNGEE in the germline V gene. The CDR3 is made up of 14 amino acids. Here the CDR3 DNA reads TGTGCCAGCAGCGCTGGGACAGGGGGCTACGAGCAGTACTTC. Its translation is CASSAGTGGYEQYF.

In nucleotides, the CDR3 is TGCGCCAGCAGCTTGGACGGACAGGGGGTGTCCGACGAGCAGTACTTC. It is translated as CASSLDGQGVSDEQYF. The V gene is TRBV5-1, the J gene TRBJ2-7; TRBD1 agrees at 10 bases. V was pared by 0 bases and J by 5 bases, with 8 bases of the junction left unmatched. The CDR3 is 16 amino acids. CDR1 and CDR2 (germline): SGHRS, YFSETQ.

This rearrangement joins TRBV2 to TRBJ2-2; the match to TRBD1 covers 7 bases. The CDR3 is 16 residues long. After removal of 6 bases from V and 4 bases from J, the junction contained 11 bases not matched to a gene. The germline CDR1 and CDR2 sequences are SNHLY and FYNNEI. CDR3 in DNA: TGTGCCAGCAGGCCGACAGGGTGGAGGAGCACCGGGGAGCTGTTTTTT. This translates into CASRPTGWRSTGELFF.

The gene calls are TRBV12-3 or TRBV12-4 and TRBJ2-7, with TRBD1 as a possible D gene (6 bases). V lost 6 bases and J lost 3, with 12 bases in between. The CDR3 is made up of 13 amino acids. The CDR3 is CASSPGQHYEQYF. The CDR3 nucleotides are TGTGCCAGCAGCCCGGGACAACACTACGAGCAGTACTTC.

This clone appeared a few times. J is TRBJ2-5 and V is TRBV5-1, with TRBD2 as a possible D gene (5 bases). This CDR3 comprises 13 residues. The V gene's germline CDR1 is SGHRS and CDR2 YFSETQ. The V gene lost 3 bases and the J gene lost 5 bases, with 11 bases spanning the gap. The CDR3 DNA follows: TGCGCCAGCAGCTGGGGAGCCTCGGAGACCCAGTACTTC. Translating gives CASSWGASETQYF.

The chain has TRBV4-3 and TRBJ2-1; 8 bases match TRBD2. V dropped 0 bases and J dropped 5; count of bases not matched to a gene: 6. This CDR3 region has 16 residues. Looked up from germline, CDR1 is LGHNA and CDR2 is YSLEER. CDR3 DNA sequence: TGCGCCAGCAGCCAAGAACCCAGCGGGAGCAACAATGAGCAGTTCTTC. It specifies CASSQEPSGSNNEQFF.

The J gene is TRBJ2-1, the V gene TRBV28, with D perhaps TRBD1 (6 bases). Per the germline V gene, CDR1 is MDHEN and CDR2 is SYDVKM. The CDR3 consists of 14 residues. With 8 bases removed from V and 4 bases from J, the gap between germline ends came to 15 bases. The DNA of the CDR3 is TGTGCCAGCGGCAGGATCAGGGGTTACAATGAGCAGTTCTTC. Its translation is CASGRIRGYNEQFF.

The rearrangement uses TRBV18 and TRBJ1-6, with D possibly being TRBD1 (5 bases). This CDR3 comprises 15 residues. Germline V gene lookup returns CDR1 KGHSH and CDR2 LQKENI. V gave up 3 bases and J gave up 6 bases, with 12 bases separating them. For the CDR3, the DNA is TGTGCCAGCTCACCCGGGACTCGAATTAATTCACCCCTCCACTTT. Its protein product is CASSPGTRINSPLHF.

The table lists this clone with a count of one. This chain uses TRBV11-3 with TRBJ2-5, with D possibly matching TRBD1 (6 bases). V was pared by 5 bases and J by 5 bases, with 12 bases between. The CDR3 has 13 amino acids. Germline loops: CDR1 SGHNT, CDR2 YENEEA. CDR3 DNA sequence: TGTGCCAGCAGCCTAACAGGGAGTGAGACCCAGTACTTC. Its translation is CASSLTGSETQYF. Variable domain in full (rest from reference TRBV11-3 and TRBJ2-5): EAGVVQSPRYKIIEKKQPVAFWCNPISGHNTLYWYLQNLGQGPELLIRYENEEAVDDSQLPKDRFSAERLKGVDSTLKIQPAELGDSAVYLCASSLTGSETQYFGPGTRLLVL.

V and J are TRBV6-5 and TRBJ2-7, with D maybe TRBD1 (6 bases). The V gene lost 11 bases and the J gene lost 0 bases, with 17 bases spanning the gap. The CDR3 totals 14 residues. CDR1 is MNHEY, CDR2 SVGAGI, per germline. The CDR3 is CAANRDTISYEQYF. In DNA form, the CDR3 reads TGTGCCGCCAACCGGGACACGATCTCCTACGAGCAGTACTTC.

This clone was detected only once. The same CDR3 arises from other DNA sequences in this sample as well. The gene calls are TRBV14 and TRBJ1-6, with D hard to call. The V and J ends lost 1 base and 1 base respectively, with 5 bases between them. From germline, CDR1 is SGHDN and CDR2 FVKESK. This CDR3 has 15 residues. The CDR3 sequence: CASSQGGSYNSPLHF. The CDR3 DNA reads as TGTGCCAGCAGCCAAGGAGGTTCCTATAATTCACCCCTCCACTTT.

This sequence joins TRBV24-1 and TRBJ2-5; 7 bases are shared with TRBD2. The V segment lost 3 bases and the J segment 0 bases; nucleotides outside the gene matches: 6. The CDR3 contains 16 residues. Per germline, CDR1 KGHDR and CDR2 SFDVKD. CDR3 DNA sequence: TGTGCCACCAGTGATCGCGGGAGTAATGACCAAGAGACCCAGTACTTC. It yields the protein CATSDRGSNDQETQYF.

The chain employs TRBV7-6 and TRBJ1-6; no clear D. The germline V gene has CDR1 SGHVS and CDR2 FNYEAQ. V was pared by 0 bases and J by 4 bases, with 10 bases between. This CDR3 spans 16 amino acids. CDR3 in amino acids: CASSLASTLYNSPLHF. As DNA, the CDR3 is TGTGCCAGCAGCTTAGCTTCGACACTTTATAATTCACCCCTCCACTTT.

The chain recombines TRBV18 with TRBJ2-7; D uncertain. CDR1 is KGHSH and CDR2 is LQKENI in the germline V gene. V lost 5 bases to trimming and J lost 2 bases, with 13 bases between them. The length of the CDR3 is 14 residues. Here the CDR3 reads CASSATVTTYEQYF. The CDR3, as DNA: TGTGCCAGCTCAGCAACAGTAACGACCTACGAGCAGTACTTC.

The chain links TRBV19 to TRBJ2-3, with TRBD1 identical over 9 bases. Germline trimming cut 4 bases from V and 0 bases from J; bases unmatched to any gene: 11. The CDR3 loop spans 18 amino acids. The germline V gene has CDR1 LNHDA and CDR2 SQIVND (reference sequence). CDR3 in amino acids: CASSTAPGTGISTDTQYF. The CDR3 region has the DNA TGTGCCAGTAGTACCGCCCCCGGGACAGGGATTAGCACAGATACGCAGTATTTT.

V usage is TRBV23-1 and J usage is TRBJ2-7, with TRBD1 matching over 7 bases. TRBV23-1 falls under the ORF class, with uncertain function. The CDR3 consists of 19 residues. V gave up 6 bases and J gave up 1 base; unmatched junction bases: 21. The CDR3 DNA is TGCGCCAGCAGCCCCCAACTAAAAGTAAGGACAGGCCATTCCTACGAGCAGTACTTC. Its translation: CASSPQLKVRTGHSYEQYF.

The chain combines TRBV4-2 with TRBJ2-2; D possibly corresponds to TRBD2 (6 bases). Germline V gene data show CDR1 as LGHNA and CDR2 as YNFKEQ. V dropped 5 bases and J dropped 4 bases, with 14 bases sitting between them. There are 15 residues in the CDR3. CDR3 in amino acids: CASSDFGGITGELFF. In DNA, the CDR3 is TGTGCCAGCAGCGATTTCGGCGGGATCACCGGGGAGCTGTTTTTT.

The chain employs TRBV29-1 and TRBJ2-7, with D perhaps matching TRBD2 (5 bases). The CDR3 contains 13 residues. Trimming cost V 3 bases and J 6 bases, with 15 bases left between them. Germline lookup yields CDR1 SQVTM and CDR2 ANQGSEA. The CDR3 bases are TGCAGCGTTGATAGGAACGGGAATCGCGAGCAGTACTTC. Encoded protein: CSVDRNGNREQYF.

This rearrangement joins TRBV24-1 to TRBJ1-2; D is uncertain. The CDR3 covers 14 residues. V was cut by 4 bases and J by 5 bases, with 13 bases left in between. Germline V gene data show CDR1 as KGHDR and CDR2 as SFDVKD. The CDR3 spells CATSEQRPRYGYTF. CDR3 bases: TGTGCCACCAGTGAACAGAGACCGAGATATGGCTACACCTTC.

CDR3 sequence (DNA): TGTGCCAGCAGCCAGCCCCCGGGACTAGTTCAGTACTTC. As protein: CASSQPPGLVQYF. The V and J genes are TRBV3-1 (or the pseudogene TRBV3-2) and TRBJ2-5; TRBD2 agrees at 8 bases. Per germline, CDR1 LGHDT and CDR2 YNNKEL (reference sequence). This CDR3 is built from 13 residues. The ends lost 3 bases at V and 11 bases at J; junction bases unmatched: 8.

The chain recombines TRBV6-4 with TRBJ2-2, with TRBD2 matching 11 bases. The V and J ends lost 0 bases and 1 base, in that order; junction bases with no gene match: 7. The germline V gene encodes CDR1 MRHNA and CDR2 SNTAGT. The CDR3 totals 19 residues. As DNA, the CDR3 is TGTGCCAGCAGTGACTCGGAAGGGCTAGCGGGGGGGAACACCGGGGAGCTGTTTTTT. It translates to CASSDSEGLAGGNTGELFF.

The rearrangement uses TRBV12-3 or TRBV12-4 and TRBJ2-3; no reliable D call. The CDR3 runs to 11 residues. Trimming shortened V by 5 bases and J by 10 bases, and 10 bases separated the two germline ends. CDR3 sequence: CASSLQLPQYF. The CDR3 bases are TGTGCCAGCAGTCTTCAACTACCGCAGTATTTT.